These 32 T cell receptor beta chains came from one sample sequenced in a study of blood T cell repertoires in COVID-19. The data were produced by immunoSEQ multiplex PCR, yet TCRdb's version contains in-frame clones alone and is incomplete. The sample has 250,000 to 300,000 clones; almost 85% are singletons. Source material: peripheral blood. The receptor source for this set is a man aged 45-65 years with active or convalescent COVID-19.

The gene calls are TRBV12-3 or TRBV12-4 and TRBJ2-3; D perhaps matches TRBD2 (6 bases). The CDR3 is 13 residues long. Trimming removed 6 bases from V and 2 bases from J, with 9 bases in between. CDR3 sequence (DNA): TGTGCCAGCAGCCGCGGGGCCACAGATACGCAGTATTTT. The encoded protein is CASSRGATDTQYF.

This rearrangement joins TRBV7-3 to TRBJ1-5; D remains unclear. This CDR3 has 16 residues. V was trimmed by 5 bases and J by 1 base, leaving 15 bases between them. The germline V gene has CDR1 SGHTA and CDR2 FQGTGA. Written as DNA, the CDR3 is TGTGCCAGCAGCCCGCCCTGGGAGCTGAGCAATCAGCCCCAGCATTTT. As protein: CASSPPWELSNQPQHF.

V gene TRBV18 combines with J gene TRBJ1-2; D ambiguous. V was trimmed by 5 bases and J by 4 bases, leaving 14 bases between them. Germline CDR1 reads KGHSH; CDR2 reads LQKENI. The CDR3 spans 14 residues. CDR3 coding DNA: TGTGCCAGCTCATCCGCGACGGAGGGCTATGGCTACACCTTC. Translation gives CASSSATEGYGYTF.

V is TRBV9 and J is TRBJ2-5; 8 nucleotides align to TRBD2. V trimming: 4 bases; J trimming: 3 bases; junction bases outside the gene matches: 2. This CDR3 is 13 amino acids long. Germline values: CDR1 SGDLS, CDR2 YYNGEE. The CDR3 is CASSFSGEETQYF. For the CDR3, the DNA is TGTGCCAGCAGCTTTAGCGGGGAAGAGACCCAGTACTTC.

Only one count was recorded for this clone. The chain joins TRBV6-5 to TRBJ1-1; perhaps TRBD1 as D (5 bases). In germline, CDR1 is MNHEY, CDR2 SVGAGI. This CDR3 spans 14 amino acids. The V end lost 8 bases, the J end lost 5 bases, and 18 bases lay between the germline ends. The CDR3 spells CASLVSGGNTEAFF. The DNA for the CDR3 is TGTGCCAGCTTGGTCTCCGGGGGGAATACTGAAGCTTTCTTT.

The chain is built from TRBV10-3 and TRBJ1-5; D is unclear. Germline V gene lookup returns CDR1 ENHRY and CDR2 SYGVKD. This CDR3 contains 13 residues. Trimming shortened V by 4 bases and J by 2 bases, and 6 bases separated the two germline ends. CDR3 nucleotides: TGTGCCATCAGTGGGGCAGGCAATCAGCCCCAGCATTTT. Residues: CAISGAGNQPQHF.

This chain connects TRBV5-6 to TRBJ2-3; D is perhaps TRBD2 (5 bases). This CDR3 is 15 amino acids long. V was trimmed by 0 bases and J by 5 bases, leaving 13 bases between them. Germline CDR1 is SGHDT and CDR2 is YYEEEE. Here the CDR3 DNA reads TGTGCCAGCAGCTTGGCCGGGAACGGTAAAGATACGCAGTATTTT. Translating it yields CASSLAGNGKDTQYF. Using reference TRBV5-6 and TRBJ2-3 for the parts outside the CDR3, the full variable domain is DAGVTQSPTHLIKTRGQQVTLRCSPKSGHDTVSWYQQALGQGPQFIFQYYEEEERQRGNFPDRFSGHQFPNYSSELNVNALLLGDSALYLCASSLAGNGKDTQYFGPGTRLTVL.

This chain joins TRBV25-1 and TRBJ1-2; possibly TRBD1 for D (6 bases). The length of the CDR3 is 15 residues. Germline V gives CDR1 MGHDK, CDR2 SYGVNS. The V end was cut by 0 bases, the J end by 8 bases, with 16 bases between. The CDR3 protein is CASSEYQQGTGGYTF. DNA for the CDR3: TGTGCCAGCAGTGAATATCAACAGGGTACTGGCGGCTACACCTTC.

The chain joins TRBV12-3 or TRBV12-4 to TRBJ1-2; no definite D call. CDR3 size: 12 residues. The germline V and J ends were trimmed by 8 bases and 4 bases, with 11 bases remaining between them. CDR3 in DNA: TGTGCCAGCTCAAACGGACTCTATGGCTACACCTTC. The encoded protein is CASSNGLYGYTF.

There are a few counts of this clone. This chain uses TRBV12-5 with TRBJ2-7, with D possibly matching TRBD2 (5 bases). V was shortened by 5 bases and J by 2 bases, with 13 bases between the two germline ends. This CDR3 has 14 amino acids. Germline CDR1 is LGHNT and CDR2 is FRNRAP. The CDR3 DNA is TGTGCTAGTGGTCGAGGGCAGATCACCTACGAGCAGTACTTC. Protein sequence: CASGRGQITYEQYF.

In regard to this clone: Other DNA sequences in this sample translate to the same CDR3. The chain carries TRBV3-1 (or the pseudogene TRBV3-2) and TRBJ2-7; tentative D call: TRBD2 (5 bases). V lost 0 bases to trimming and J lost 7 bases, with 7 bases between them. The V gene's germline CDR1 is LGHDT and CDR2 YNNKEL (reference sequence). The CDR3 is 12 residues long. The CDR3 region is CASSQDPGEQYF. CDR3 nucleotide sequence: TGTGCCAGCAGCCAAGATCCGGGAGAGCAGTACTTC.

The chain joins TRBV24-1 to TRBJ2-2; D possibly corresponds to TRBD1 (7 bases). The CDR3 is made up of 13 amino acids. Germline CDR1 and CDR2: KGHDR and SFDVKD. V was shortened by 9 bases and J by 5 bases, with 12 bases between the two germline ends. The CDR3 loop reads CATAGQSTGELFF. CDR3 coding DNA: TGTGCCACCGCGGGACAGTCTACCGGGGAGCTGTTTTTT.

This sequence joins TRBV5-1 and TRBJ2-2, with 7 bases matching TRBD2. V trimming: 0 bases; J trimming: 4 bases; junction bases outside the gene matches: 3. Germline V CDR1 and CDR2: SGHRS, YFSETQ. The CDR3 length is 15 residues. This CDR3 is CASSLAGGSTGELFF. The CDR3 coding sequence is TGCGCCAGCAGCTTGGCGGGAGGTAGCACCGGGGAGCTGTTTTTT.

This clone turned up a few times. V usage is TRBV7-9 and J usage is TRBJ1-2; D gene ambiguous. This CDR3 contains 12 residues. Germline lookup yields CDR1 SEHNR and CDR2 FQNEAQ (reference sequence). The germline V and J ends were trimmed by 5 bases and 8 bases, with 12 bases remaining between them. CDR3 residues: CASSPAEEGYTF. The CDR3 region has the DNA TGTGCCAGCAGCCCGGCGGAGGAAGGCTACACCTTC.

V gene TRBV7-2 combines with J gene TRBJ2-3; tentative D call: TRBD2 (6 bases). Trimming shortened V by 4 bases and J by 4 bases, and 9 bases separated the two germline ends. CDR1 is SGHTA, CDR2 FQGNSA, per germline. This CDR3 has 13 amino acids. The DNA of the CDR3 is TGTGCCAGCAGCTCGGGACTGTCAGATACGCAGTATTTT. It specifies CASSSGLSDTQYF. The complete variable domain, with remaining parts taken from reference TRBV7-2 and TRBJ2-3, reads GAGVSQSPSNKVTEKGKDVELRCDPISGHTALYWYRQSLGQGLEFLIYFQGNSAPDKSGLPSDRFSAERTGGSVSTLTIQRTQQEDSAVYLCASSSGLSDTQYFGPGTRLTVL.

In regard to this clone: Other nucleotide sequences in the sample specify the same CDR3. V is TRBV5-6 and J is TRBJ2-7; a weak D match, TRBD1 (5 bases). The CDR3 has 14 residues. V gave up 1 base and J gave up 1 base, with 9 bases separating them. Germline-derived CDR1 and CDR2 are SGHDT and YYEEEE. CDR3: CASSLSAGSYEQYF. CDR3 DNA sequence: TGTGCCAGCAGCTTGAGCGCAGGGTCCTACGAGCAGTACTTC.

The chain couples TRBV15 to TRBJ2-7; 9 nucleotides agree with TRBD1. The junction had 11 bases not matched to a gene; V was cut back by 1 base and J by 7 bases. The CDR3 is 16 amino acids. Germline CDR1 LNHNV, CDR2 YYDKDF (reference sequence). CDR3 sequence: CATSRGDRQGGREQYF. The CDR3 nucleotides are TGTGCCACCAGCAGAGGGGACCGACAGGGGGGTCGGGAGCAGTACTTC. Based on the CDR3 plus reference TRBV15 and TRBJ2-7, the full variable domain is DAMVIQNPRYQVTQFGKPVTLSCSQTLNHNVMYWYQQKSSQAPKLLFHYYDKDFNNEADTPDNFQSRRPNTSFCFLDIRSPGLGDTAMYLCATSRGDRQGGREQYFGPGTRLTVT.

The chain combines TRBV2 with TRBJ1-2; 7 nucleotides agree with TRBD1. CDR1 and CDR2 from the germline V gene are SNHLY and FYNNEI. The CDR3 extends over 14 amino acids. J was trimmed by 5 bases and V by 2 bases; bases with no gene match: 5. CDR3 protein: CASSERGTDYGYTF. DNA for the CDR3: TGTGCCAGCAGTGAACGGGGGACAGATTATGGCTACACCTTC.

This rearrangement joins TRBV6-1 to TRBJ1-1; D gene unclear. There are 11 residues in the CDR3. The germline V and J ends were trimmed by 2 bases and 5 bases, with 3 bases remaining between them. Germline V gene sequence: CDR1 MNHNS, CDR2 SASEGT. The CDR3 DNA reads as TGTGCCAGCAGTGAACTTACTGAAGCTTTCTTT. It encodes CASSELTEAFF.

The chain couples TRBV9 to TRBJ2-1; 9 positions match TRBD2. J lost 8 bases, V lost 4 bases, and 10 bases had no gene match. Looked up from germline, CDR1 is SGDLS and CDR2 is YYNGEE. This CDR3 spans 15 amino acids. This CDR3 reads CASSPQGLAGDEQFF. Here the CDR3 DNA reads TGTGCCAGCAGCCCCCAGGGGTTAGCGGGAGATGAGCAGTTCTTC.

The chain links TRBV5-6 to TRBJ1-4; maybe TRBD1 (6 bases). The CDR3 consists of 15 residues. Germline V CDR1 and CDR2: SGHDT, YYEEEE. Trimming removed 0 bases at V and 5 bases at J, with 11 bases between. For the CDR3, the DNA is TGTGCCAGCAGCTTGGGTCGGACAGTCAATGAAAAACTGTTTTTT. Its protein is CASSLGRTVNEKLFF. The entire variable domain, with the rest obtained from reference TRBV5-6 and TRBJ1-4, is as follows: DAGVTQSPTHLIKTRGQQVTLRCSPKSGHDTVSWYQQALGQGPQFIFQYYEEEERQRGNFPDRFSGHQFPNYSSELNVNALLLGDSALYLCASSLGRTVNEKLFFGSGTQLSVL.

The gene calls are TRBV5-5 and TRBJ2-1; 9 bases fit TRBD1. With V trimmed by 6 bases and J by 6 bases, 13 bases remained unmatched. The V gene's germline CDR1 is SGHKS and CDR2 YYEKEE (reference sequence). The CDR3 runs to 16 residues. CDR3 sequence (DNA): TGTGCCAGCACCCAGAGATTGGACAGGGGTCCCAATGAGCAGTTCTTC. It specifies CASTQRLDRGPNEQFF.

CDR3: CATEGQFNQPQHF. The CDR3 coding sequence is TGTGCCACCGAGGGACAGTTCAATCAGCCCCAGCATTTT. V and J are TRBV19 and TRBJ1-5; 7 bases map to TRBD1. Germline lookup yields CDR1 LNHDA and CDR2 SQIVND (reference sequence). The length of the CDR3 is 13 residues. With V trimmed by 10 bases and J by 3 bases, 6 bases remained unmatched.

The chain couples TRBV9 to TRBJ2-3; 7 bases match TRBD2. This CDR3 is 16 amino acids long. From germline, CDR1 is SGDLS and CDR2 YYNGEE. J gave up 4 bases and V 0 bases, and 8 bases lay outside the gene matches. The CDR3 here is CASSVGGGGRADTQYF. CDR3 nucleotide sequence: TGTGCCAGCAGCGTAGGGGGCGGCGGGAGAGCAGATACGCAGTATTTT.

The chain employs TRBV7-3 and TRBJ1-5, with 9 bases fitting TRBD1. Germline CDR1 SGHTA, CDR2 FQGTGA. This CDR3 contains 15 residues. The junction had 5 bases not matched to a gene; V was cut back by 3 bases and J by 5 bases. The CDR3 sequence: CASSFTGGDHQPQHF. The CDR3 DNA reads as TGTGCCAGCAGCTTCACAGGGGGCGATCATCAGCCCCAGCATTTT.

The rearrangement joins TRBV30 to TRBJ2-1; TRBD2 agrees at 10 bases. The CDR3 is 16 amino acids. The V gene end was trimmed by 0 bases and the J gene end by 8 bases; junction bases not matched to a gene: 10. The V gene's germline CDR1 is GTSNPN and CDR2 SVGIG (reference sequence). Here the CDR3 reads CAWSVFLAGVSDEQFF. The DNA for the CDR3 is TGTGCCTGGAGTGTCTTCCTAGCGGGAGTTTCGGATGAGCAGTTCTTC.

CDR3 sequence reads: CASSKSGGDNSNQPQHF. The CDR3 DNA follows: TGCGCCAGCAGTAAATCGGGGGGAGATAATAGCAATCAGCCCCAGCATTTT. The V call is TRBV10-2, the J call TRBJ1-5, with a possible D match to TRBD1 (5 bases). Germline CDR1 reads WSHSY; CDR2 reads SAAADI. This CDR3 is built from 17 residues. The V end lost 5 bases, the J end lost 0 bases, and 17 bases lay between the germline ends.

The rearrangement joins TRBV30 to TRBJ2-7, with a weak D call TRBD1 (5 bases). CDR1 and CDR2 (germline): GTSNPN, SVGIG (reference sequence). This CDR3 comprises 14 residues. The V end was cut by 3 bases, the J end by 2 bases, with 14 bases between. The CDR3 DNA follows: TGTGCCTGGAGGACGAACACAGGCCCCTACGAGCAGTACTTC. Protein: CAWRTNTGPYEQYF.

This rearrangement joins TRBV7-7 to TRBJ2-5, with 8 bases fitting TRBD2. This CDR3 region has 15 residues. Germline V CDR1 and CDR2: SSHAT, FNYEAQ (reference sequence). Germline trimming cut 4 bases from V and 5 bases from J; bases unmatched to any gene: 9. In DNA, the CDR3 is TGTGCCAGCAGCTCCGGGGGGGCGGGCGCCGAGACCCAGTACTTC. It translates to CASSSGGAGAETQYF.

The genes are TRBV5-8 and TRBJ1-2, with D possibly being TRBD1 (5 bases). In germline, CDR1 is SGHTS, CDR2 YDEGEE. Trimming removed 4 bases from V and 2 bases from J, with 15 bases in between. This CDR3 is 15 amino acids long. CDR3 DNA sequence: TGTGCCAGCAGCCCGGGGGTCCATCGGAACTATGGCTACACCTTC. Translation: CASSPGVHRNYGYTF.

The rearrangement links TRBV13 to TRBJ2-2; 7 nucleotides agree with TRBD2. V lost 4 bases to trimming and J lost 9 bases; unmatched junction nucleotides: 11. Germline loops: CDR1 PRHDT, CDR2 FYEKMQ (reference sequence). The CDR3 consists of 15 residues. The CDR3, as DNA: TGTGCCAGCAGCTGGGGAGGGACTCCCCCCAGGGAGCTGTTTTTT. This sequence encodes CASSWGGTPPRELFF.

This chain links TRBV12-3 or TRBV12-4 with TRBJ2-1; D unclear. Trimming cost V 6 bases and J 8 bases, with 11 bases left between them. The CDR3 contains 12 residues. The CDR3 sequence is CASSALLHEQFF. The CDR3 nucleotides read TGTGCCAGCAGCGCTCTACTTCATGAGCAGTTCTTC.